This T cell receptor beta chain was recovered during a study of breast tumors, draining lymph nodes, adjacent tissues. Points from the study as a whole: Tumors had less TCR diversity than lymph nodes, more than nontumor tissue. Data fit most tumor T cells coming from lymph node, expanding in tumor.

TCRdb ran MiXCR on the multiplex PCR reads and lists one entry per CDR3 protein. The table includes fewer than 25,000 distinct CDR3 sequences, around 68% detected once. This CDR3 is 17 amino acids long. The junction had 14 bases not matched to a gene; V was cut back by 6 bases and J by 2 bases. Germline V gene sequence: CDR1 SNHLY, CDR2 FYNNEI. This clonotype was detected only once. Its target is unknown. This clonotype originated in a female donor with breast cancer. Some clones in this sample may be carry-over from other donors' samples. This chain connects TRBV2 to TRBJ1-2; the match to TRBD1 covers 8 bases. The specimen sequenced was tumor-adjacent breast tissue. The CDR3 loop reads CASSASSRQGLNYGYTF. The CDR3 nucleotides are TGTGCCAGCAGCGCATCCAGCCGACAGGGGTTAAACTATGGCTACACCTTC.